The 16 T cell receptor beta chains reported below all come from one sample, sequenced in a study of T cell repertoires in cytomegalovirus infection. No cognate antigen is known for these TCRs. From the reads, TCRdb called clonotypes with MiXCR, one entry per CDR3 protein. Seen here are around 900,000 distinct CDR3 sequences, 25% to 40% observed once, and the top ten hold roughly 13%. The sequenced sample was cultured CD8+ T cells from PBMCs, obtained from culture after CMV antigen stimulation. All receptors derive from a human donor in good health (CMV status not recorded). Some clones in this sample may be carry-over from other donors' samples.

This clonotype was seen a handful of times. The chain recombines TRBV5-3 with TRBJ1-3, with TRBD1 identical over 10 bases. TRBV5-3 is treated as an ORF (open reading frame) with a function not yet certain. The CDR3 has 15 residues. V shed 8 bases, J shed 4 bases, and the junction held 9 bases outside the gene matches. CDR3 sequence reads: CASSVDRGLGNTIYF. Written as DNA, the CDR3 is TGTGCCAGCAGTGTCGACAGGGGGCTGGGAAACACCATATATTTT.

The chain uses TRBV4-1 and TRBJ2-1, with 7 bases aligning to TRBD1. V was clipped by 4 bases and J by 0 bases; unmatched bases: 6. Germline CDR1 MGHRA, CDR2 YSYEKL. There are 16 residues in the CDR3. The CDR3 nucleotides are TGCGCCAGCAGCCGGGGACAGTTAGACTCCTACAATGAGCAGTTCTTC. Amino acids: CASSRGQLDSYNEQFF.

The J gene is TRBJ1-2, the V gene TRBV7-6; TRBD1 matches at 9 bases. V was pared by 5 bases and J by 8 bases, with 9 bases of the junction left unmatched. The V gene's germline CDR1 is SGHVS and CDR2 FNYEAQ. The CDR3 is made up of 14 amino acids. The CDR3 DNA reads TGTGCCAGCAGCCGTTCTGGGACAGGGAGAGGCTACACCTTC. The encoded protein is CASSRSGTGRGYTF.

The V and J genes are TRBV7-9 and TRBJ1-1; possibly TRBD1 for D (5 bases). The length of the CDR3 is 14 residues. Germline-derived CDR1 and CDR2 are SEHNR and FQNEAQ (reference sequence). Trimming removed 10 bases at V and 10 bases at J, with 25 bases between. The CDR3 loop reads CATSDRTIDSRAFF. The DNA for the CDR3 is TGTGCCACCTCCGACAGAACAATAGACTCCCGAGCTTTCTTT. Full variable domain (rest looked up from reference TRBV7-9 and TRBJ1-1): DTGVSQNPRHKITKRGQNVTFRCDPISEHNRLYWYRQTLGQGPEFLTYFQNEAQLEKSRLLSDRFSAERPKGSFSTLEIQRTEQGDSAMYLCATSDRTIDSRAFFGQGTRLTVV.

The chain has TRBV6-5 and TRBJ2-5; D assignment may be TRBD1 or TRBD2 (6 bases each). Trimming pared 2 bases from V and 5 bases from J, leaving 12 bases between. From germline, CDR1 is MNHEY and CDR2 SVGAGI. The CDR3 is made up of 14 amino acids. In DNA, the CDR3 is TGTGCCAGCAGTTACGGGATAGGGGGGGAGACCCAGTACTTC. Translation gives CASSYGIGGETQYF.

This clonotype was counted a single time. It may be a read error: a sequence one base away is much more abundant. The chain has TRBV12-3 or TRBV12-4 and TRBJ2-1, with 8 positions matching TRBD2. The CDR3 has 14 amino acids. Written as DNA, the CDR3 is TGTGCCAACAGTTTCGGGGGGGCAGGAAATGAGCAGTTCTTC. Translation gives CANSFGGAGNEQFF.

This clonotype showed up many times. The J gene is TRBJ2-7, the V gene TRBV7-6; D gene uncertain. V lost 6 bases to trimming and J lost 2 bases, with 11 bases between them. CDR1 SGHVS and CDR2 FNYEAQ come from the germline V gene. The CDR3 sequence is 13 residues long. The DNA of the CDR3 is TGTGCCAGCAGTCCCGATAGCACCTACGAGCAGTACGTC. Protein product: CASSPDSTYEQYV.

The genes are TRBV2 and TRBJ1-2; D not certain. CDR1 is SNHLY and CDR2 is FYNNEI in the germline V gene. Trimming removed 9 bases at V and 1 base at J, with 27 bases between. There are 18 residues in the CDR3. CDR3 DNA: TGTGCCAGTTTACCCGCAATAACCCGAAGGCGGGATAACTATGGCTACACCTTC. This sequence encodes CASLPAITRRRDNYGYTF.

At least ten counts were recorded for this clonotype. The chain is built from TRBV7-6 and TRBJ2-2; 8 nucleotides line up with TRBD2. The length of the CDR3 is 17 residues. Germline CDR1 reads SGHVS; CDR2 reads FNYEAQ. Germline trimming cut 5 bases from V and 3 bases from J; bases unmatched to any gene: 11. The CDR3 DNA follows: TGTGCCAGCAGCCCAATGGGTAGCGGGGTGTACACCGGGGAGCTGTTTTTT. As protein: CASSPMGSGVYTGELFF. Full variable domain (rest looked up from reference TRBV7-6 and TRBJ2-2): GAGVSQSPRYKVTKRGQDVALRCDPISGHVSLYWYRQALGQGPEFLTYFNYEAQQDKSGLPNDRFSAERPEGSISTLTIQRTEQRDSAMYRCASSPMGSGVYTGELFFGEGSRLTVL.

This clonotype was picked up many times. V gene TRBV5-4 combines with J gene TRBJ2-5; TRBD1 is a possible D gene (6 bases). V dropped 0 bases and J dropped 0 bases, with 12 bases sitting between them. The germline V gene has CDR1 SGHNT and CDR2 YYREEE (reference sequence). The CDR3 consists of 16 residues. This CDR3 reads CASSLDWGPDQETQYF. DNA for the CDR3: TGTGCCAGCAGCTTGGATTGGGGGCCGGACCAAGAGACCCAGTACTTC.

V is TRBV9 and J is TRBJ1-2; D is perhaps TRBD1 (6 bases). The CDR3 loop spans 15 amino acids. V lost 3 bases to trimming and J lost 8 bases, with 20 bases between them. Per germline, CDR1 SGDLS and CDR2 YYNGEE. CDR3 loop: CASSALEWGAGGYTF. CDR3 nucleotide sequence: TGTGCCAGCAGCGCCCTTGAGTGGGGGGCTGGCGGCTACACCTTC.

J is TRBJ2-5 and V is TRBV27, with D unclear. Per the germline V gene, CDR1 is MNHEY and CDR2 is SMNVEV (reference sequence). There are 15 residues in the CDR3. The ends were cut back, 5 bases at V and 3 bases at J, with 16 bases in the middle. This chain's CDR3 is CASSPSGRWEETQYF. CDR3 DNA sequence: TGTGCCAGCAGTCCATCGGGCCGCTGGGAAGAGACCCAGTACTTC.

This clonotype was detected ten times or more. The CDR3 bases are TGTGCCAGCAGCTCCGTTGACAGGGCGTACGGGGAGCTGTTTTTT. Translation gives CASSSVDRAYGELFF. The chain couples TRBV7-6 to TRBJ2-2; 7 nucleotides agree with TRBD1. Germline lookup yields CDR1 SGHVS and CDR2 FNYEAQ. The CDR3 covers 15 residues. V lost 4 bases, J lost 7 bases, and 9 bases stayed unmatched.

The V gene is TRBV5-1, the J gene TRBJ2-3; the D is unclear. V lost 7 bases and J 3 bases, leaving 21 bases between the germline ends. The CDR3 is made up of 16 amino acids. Germline values: CDR1 SGHRS, CDR2 YFSETQ. The CDR3 DNA reads as TGCGCCAGCGCCAAGGGCAGTTACCTAGGGACAGATACGCAGTATTTT. As protein: CASAKGSYLGTDTQYF.

The chain has TRBV9 and TRBJ2-1; D uncertain. The CDR3 extends over 15 amino acids. Germline V gene data show CDR1 as SGDLS and CDR2 as YYNGEE. Trimming removed 0 bases at V and 0 bases at J, with 7 bases between. CDR3 bases: TGTGCCAGCAGCGTAGGCTCGAGCTCCTACAATGAGCAGTTCTTC. This gives the protein CASSVGSSSYNEQFF.

This clonotype was seen a single time. Compared with germline, one end of the junction differs, possibly owing to a read error. V and J are TRBV7-9 and TRBJ1-2; no clear D gene. The CDR3 has 10 amino acids. The germline V gene encodes CDR1 SEHNR and CDR2 FQNEAQ (reference sequence). The CDR3 DNA follows: TGTGTCAGCGATCCAGAGGGCTACACCTTC. Residues: CVSDPEGYTF.